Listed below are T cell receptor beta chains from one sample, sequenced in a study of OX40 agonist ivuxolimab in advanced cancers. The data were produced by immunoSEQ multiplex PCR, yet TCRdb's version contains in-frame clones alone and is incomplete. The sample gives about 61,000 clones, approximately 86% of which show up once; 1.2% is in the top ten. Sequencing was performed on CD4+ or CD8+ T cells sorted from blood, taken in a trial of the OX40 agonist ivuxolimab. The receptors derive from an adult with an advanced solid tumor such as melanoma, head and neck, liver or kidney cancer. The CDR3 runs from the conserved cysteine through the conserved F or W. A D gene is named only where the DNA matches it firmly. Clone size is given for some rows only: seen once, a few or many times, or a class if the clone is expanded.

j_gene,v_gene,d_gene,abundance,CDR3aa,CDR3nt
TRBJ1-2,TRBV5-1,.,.,CASSLARGADYGYTF,TGCGCCAGCAGCTTGGCCCGGGGGGCAGACTATGGCTACACCTTC
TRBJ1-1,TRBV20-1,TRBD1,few,CSARPGQEAFF,TGCAGTGCTAGACCGGGACAGGAAGCTTTCTTT
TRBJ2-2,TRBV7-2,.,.,CASTLSLPGTGELFF,TGTGCCAGCACCCTTTCTTTGCCAGGGACCGGGGAGCTGTTTTTT
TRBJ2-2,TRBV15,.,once,CATSRDPGARLSTGELFF,TGTGCCACCAGCAGAGATCCGGGTGCCAGGCTTAGTACCGGGGAGCTGTTTTTT
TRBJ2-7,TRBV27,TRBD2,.,CASSPAPGGDLRSYEQYF,TGTGCCAGCAGTCCAGCCCCGGGGGGGGACCTGCGCTCCTACGAGCAGTACTTC
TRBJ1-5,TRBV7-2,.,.,CASSLDGRNQPQHF,TGTGCCAGCAGCTTAGACGGACGCAATCAGCCCCAGCATTTT
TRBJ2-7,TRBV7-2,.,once,CASSIGPGGYEQYF,TGTGCCAGCAGCATAGGGCCAGGCGGCTACGAGCAGTACTTC
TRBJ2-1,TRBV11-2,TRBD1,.,CASSLRAGGWSYNEQFF,TGTGCCAGCAGCTTACGGGCAGGGGGCTGGTCCTACAATGAGCAGTTCTTC
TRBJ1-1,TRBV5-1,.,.,CASSSGEVGAEAFF,TGCGCCAGCAGTAGCGGGGAGGTTGGGGCTGAAGCTTTCTTT
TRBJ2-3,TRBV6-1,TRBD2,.,CASTLAGGISDTQYF,TGTGCCAGCACCTTAGCGGGGGGAATCTCAGATACGCAGTATTTT
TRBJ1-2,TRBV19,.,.,CASSLWTSMGYGYTF,TGTGCCAGTAGTCTATGGACCAGCATGGGCTATGGCTACACCTTC
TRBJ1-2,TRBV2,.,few,CASTQYSGYTF,TGTGCCAGCACTCAGTACAGTGGCTACACCTTC
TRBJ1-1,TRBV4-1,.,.,CASSQEPSRNTEAFF,TGCGCCAGCAGCCAAGAGCCGTCACGGAACACTGAAGCTTTCTTT
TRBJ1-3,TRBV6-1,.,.,CASSEALAAPSGNTIYF,TGTGCCAGCAGTGAAGCTCTCGCGGCCCCGTCTGGAAACACCATATATTTT
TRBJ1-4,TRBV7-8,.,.,CASSREGLTGRLNEKLFF,TGTGCCAGCAGCCGAGAGGGACTCACAGGGCGTTTGAATGAAAAACTGTTTTTT
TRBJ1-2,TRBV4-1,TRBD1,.,CASSPEGARYGYTF,TGCGCCAGCAGCCCAGAGGGGGCGAGGTATGGCTACACCTTC
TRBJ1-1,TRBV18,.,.,CASSPGSEAFF,TGTGCCAGCTCACCGGGGTCTGAAGCTTTCTTT
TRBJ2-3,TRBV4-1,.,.,CASSQDQGSTDTQYF,TGCGCCAGCAGCCAAGATCAAGGAAGCACAGATACGCAGTATTTT
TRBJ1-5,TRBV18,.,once,CASSLTDAYSNQPQHF,TGTGCCAGCTCGCTGACAGACGCTTATAGCAATCAGCCCCAGCATTTT
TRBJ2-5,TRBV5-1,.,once,CASSLGVTETQYF,TGCGCCAGCAGCTTGGGGGTAACGGAGACCCAGTACTTC
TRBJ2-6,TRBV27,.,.,CASSLDSTSGANVLTF,TGTGCCAGCAGTCTAGACAGTACCTCTGGGGCCAACGTCCTGACTTTC
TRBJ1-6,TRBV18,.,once,CASSPTGIYNSPLHF,TGTGCCAGCTCACCAACAGGAATTTATAATTCACCCCTCCACTTT
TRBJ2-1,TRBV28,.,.,CASRGLYNEQFF,TGTGCCAGCAGGGGGCTCTACAATGAGCAGTTCTTC
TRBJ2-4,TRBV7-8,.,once,CASSLLSLGAKNIQYF,TGTGCCAGCAGCTTACTTAGCCTGGGGGCCAAAAACATTCAGTACTTC
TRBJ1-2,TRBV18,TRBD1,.,CASSPRATGERGYTF,TGTGCCAGCTCACCAAGGGCGACAGGGGAGCGCGGCTACACCTTC
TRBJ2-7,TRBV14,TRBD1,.,CASSYNRQGQQNF,TGTGCCAGCAGCTACAACCGACAGGGACAGCAAAACTTC
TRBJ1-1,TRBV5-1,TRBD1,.,CASSTGSGGEAFF,TGCGCCAGCAGCACGGGTTCAGGGGGTGAAGCTTTCTTT
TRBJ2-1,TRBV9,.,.,CASSPRGRLVLGSYNEQFF,TGTGCCAGCAGCCCCAGGGGCCGACTAGTCCTGGGCTCCTACAATGAGCAGTTCTTC
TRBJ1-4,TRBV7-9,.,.,CASSLANRLLQPRNEKLFF,TGTGCCAGCAGCTTAGCTAACCGACTTTTACAGCCGAGGAATGAAAAACTGTTTTTT
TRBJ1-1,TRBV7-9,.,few,CASSKDGNTEAFF,TGTGCCAGCAGCAAGGACGGGAACACTGAAGCTTTCTTT
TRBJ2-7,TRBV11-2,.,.,CASSLDPLAKAEQYF,TGTGCCAGCAGCTTAGATCCCCTAGCGAAGGCCGAGCAGTACTTC
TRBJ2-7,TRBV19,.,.,CASSIGGFWHEQYF,TGTGCCAGTAGTATCGGGGGATTTTGGCACGAGCAGTACTTC
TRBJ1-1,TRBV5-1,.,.,CASSGGGAGDMNTEAFF,TGCGCCAGCAGCGGAGGAGGGGCAGGAGATATGAACACTGAAGCTTTCTTT
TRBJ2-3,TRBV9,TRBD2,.,CASSVEGLGTDTQYF,TGTGCCAGCAGCGTAGAGGGACTAGGCACAGATACGCAGTATTTT
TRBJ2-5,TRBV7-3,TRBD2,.,CASSLGLAGAQETQYF,TGTGCCAGCAGCTTGGGACTAGCGGGGGCACAAGAGACCCAGTACTTC
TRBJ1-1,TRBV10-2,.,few,CASSEYKENTEAFF,TGCGCCAGCAGTGAGTACAAGGAGAACACTGAAGCTTTCTTT
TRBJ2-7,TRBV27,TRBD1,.,CASSDQGTGGHEQYF,TGTGCCAGCAGTGACCAAGGGACAGGGGGACACGAGCAGTACTTC
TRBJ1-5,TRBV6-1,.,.,CASRMTASNQPQHF,TGTGCCAGCAGGATGACAGCGAGCAATCAGCCCCAGCATTTT
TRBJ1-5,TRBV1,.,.,CTSSQELREKGNQPQHF,TGCACCAGCAGCCAAGAGTTAAGGGAAAAGGGCAATCAGCCCCAGCATTTT
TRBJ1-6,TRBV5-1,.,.,CASSSALRVNSPLHF,TGCGCCAGCAGCTCCGCACTACGGGTGAATTCACCCCTCCACTTT
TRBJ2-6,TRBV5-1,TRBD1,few,CASRGQGARGANVLTF,TGCGCCAGCAGGGGGCAGGGGGCGCGTGGGGCCAACGTCCTGACTTTC
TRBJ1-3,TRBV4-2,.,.,CASSQKTGSPDTIYF,TGTGCCAGCAGCCAGAAAACAGGGTCTCCAGACACCATATATTTT
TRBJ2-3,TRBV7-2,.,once,CASSYNYGDTQYF,TGTGCCAGCAGCTATAATTATGGAGATACGCAGTATTTT
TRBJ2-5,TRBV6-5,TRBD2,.,CASRFSGGAGETQYF,TGTGCCAGCAGATTTAGCGGGGGGGCCGGGGAGACCCAGTACTTC